This T cell receptor (beta chain) was found in a study of Ad26.COV2.S vaccination and SARS-CoV-2 variants. The V and J ends lost 1 base and 4 bases respectively, with 1 base between them. CDR3 length: 11 amino acids. Concerning this clone: The sample holds other DNA sequences that translate to the same CDR3.

The assay was immunoSEQ multiplex PCR, and TCRdb's table has in-frame clones only and misses some. The profile covers some 180,000 clones, with roughly nine tenths appearing a single time and about 5.5% taken by the ten largest. The genes are TRBV12-3 or TRBV12-4 and TRBJ1-1; D gene unclear. The sequence derives from a human donor who had recovered from COVID-19. The source material was peripheral blood, sampled after recovery from COVID-19. CDR3 nucleotide sequence: TGTGCCAGCAGTTTAGGCACTGAAGCTTTCTTT. It encodes CASSLGTEAFF.